These 23 T cell receptor beta chains were sequenced from one sample in a study of blood T cell repertoires in COVID-19 (dated by TCRdb to 2020 to 2021). The protocol used for the library was the immunoSEQ multiplex PCR assay. Not all clones reach the TCRdb copy of this immuneACCESS table, which keeps in-frame sequences only. Checked studies attribute under half of the gap to unresolved V genes and leave the rest unexplained. The sample yields fewer than 350,000 clones; approximately 85% were counted once. The ten largest clones represent roughly 2.2% of the sample. Sequenced: PBMCs or T cells enriched from blood (not recorded which). The source of these receptors is a man aged 25 to 40 who had recovered from COVID-19.

V and J are TRBV27 and TRBJ2-4; D gene unclear. The CDR3 has 13 residues. Trimming shortened V by 0 bases and J by 15 bases, and 15 bases separated the two germline ends. CDR1 MNHEY and CDR2 SMNVEV come from the germline V gene (reference sequence). The CDR3 sequence: CASSLSRSTSRYF. The DNA for the CDR3 is TGTGCCAGCAGTTTATCGAGGTCCACCTCCCGGTACTTC.

The chain joins TRBV7-3 to TRBJ1-2, with 7 bases identical to TRBD1. Germline trimming cut 3 bases from V and 4 bases from J; bases unmatched to any gene: 5. The CDR3 covers 14 residues. Germline CDR1 SGHTA, CDR2 FQGTGA. The CDR3 nucleotides are TGTGCCAGCAGCTTGTCAGGGGGGAGCTATGGCTACACCTTC. Translated, it gives CASSLSGGSYGYTF.

The CDR3 DNA sequence: TGCGCCAGCAGCCTAACCGGGACAGGGGGCAGGGGCTACACCTTC. Translated: CASSLTGTGGRGYTF. The rearrangement joins TRBV5-1 to TRBJ1-2, with 12 bases that match TRBD1. The ends lost 4 bases at V and 8 bases at J; junction bases unmatched: 9. CDR1 is SGHRS, CDR2 YFSETQ, per germline. The length of the CDR3 is 15 residues.

The chain links TRBV20-1 to TRBJ2-6; the D is unclear. The CDR3 is 14 residues long. Germline CDR1 is DFQATT and CDR2 is SNEGSKA (reference sequence). V was pared by 4 bases and J by 0 bases, with 7 bases between. The CDR3 region has the DNA TGCAGTGCTATTGAGAGCTCTGGGGCCAACGTCCTGACTTTC. This codes for CSAIESSGANVLTF.

The chain employs TRBV7-2 and TRBJ1-5; D gene ambiguous. CDR1 is SGHTA, CDR2 FQGNSA, per germline. V was cut by 0 bases and J by 0 bases, with 9 bases left in between. The CDR3 is made up of 16 amino acids. Written as DNA, the CDR3 is TGTGCCAGCAGCTTAGCCGGGAGACTTAGCAATCAGCCCCAGCATTTT. The encoded protein is CASSLAGRLSNQPQHF.

The chain has TRBV3-1 (or the pseudogene TRBV3-2) and TRBJ2-7; 7 bases agree with TRBD1. In germline, CDR1 is LGHDT, CDR2 YNNKEL (reference sequence). The CDR3 has 17 residues. After removal of 1 base from V and 7 bases from J, the junction contained 16 bases not matched to a gene. CDR3 amino acids: CASSQVFARQGVREQYF. In DNA, the CDR3 is TGTGCCAGCAGCCAAGTTTTCGCCAGACAGGGCGTTCGGGAGCAGTACTTC.

This clone showed up just a few times. The V and J genes are TRBV28 and TRBJ1-2; no firm D call. The germline gives CDR1 MDHEN, CDR2 SYDVKM. V dropped 2 bases and J dropped 5 bases, with 6 bases sitting between them. The CDR3 extends over 12 amino acids. The CDR3 loop reads CASSLTVYGYTF. As DNA, the CDR3 is TGTGCCAGCAGTTTAACAGTTTATGGCTACACCTTC.

At least ten counts were recorded for this clone. The V call is TRBV2, the J call TRBJ2-7; D remains ambiguous. With 6 bases removed from V and 5 bases from J, the gap between germline ends came to 14 bases. CDR3 length: 13 amino acids. CDR1 and CDR2 (germline): SNHLY, FYNNEI. The CDR3 loop is CASSAWANHEQYF. The DNA for the CDR3 is TGTGCCAGCAGCGCCTGGGCCAACCACGAGCAGTACTTC.

The chain carries TRBV29-1 and TRBJ1-2; D uncertain. Per the germline V gene, CDR1 is SQVTM and CDR2 is ANQGSEA. Trimming left V 5 bases short and J 8 bases short, with 15 bases between. The length of the CDR3 is 12 residues. The CDR3 region is CSVLEEFWGYTF. In DNA, the CDR3 is TGCAGCGTTCTTGAGGAGTTCTGGGGCTACACCTTC.

The chain recombines TRBV7-2 with TRBJ2-5, with D perhaps TRBD1 (6 bases). The ends were cut back, 2 bases at V and 7 bases at J, with 20 bases in the middle. The length of the CDR3 is 16 residues. Germline assignment: CDR1 SGHTA and CDR2 FQGNSA. CDR3 residues: CASSLTYRDGQMTQYF. The CDR3 region has the DNA TGTGCCAGCAGCTTAACCTACAGGGACGGTCAAATGACCCAGTACTTC.

The V and J genes are TRBV9 and TRBJ2-5, with a weak D call TRBD2 (6 bases). This CDR3 is built from 13 residues. CDR1 is SGDLS, CDR2 YYNGEE, per germline. The V gene lost 0 bases and the J gene lost 7 bases, with 10 bases spanning the gap. CDR3 sequence (DNA): TGTGCCAGCAGCGTAGACCGGGGGTCGACCCAGTACTTC. Its protein is CASSVDRGSTQYF.

This clone is a singleton in its sample. This sequence joins TRBV30 and TRBJ1-1; D is perhaps TRBD1 (6 bases). V lost 1 base, J lost 6 bases, and 12 bases lay in between. CDR3 length: 13 residues. The V gene's germline CDR1 is GTSNPN and CDR2 SVGIG (reference sequence). The CDR3 DNA follows: TGTGCCTGGAGTGACTATCAGGGGTCTGAAGCTTTCTTT. Residues: CAWSDYQGSEAFF.

The chain has TRBV19 and TRBJ1-1; 9 nucleotides line up with TRBD1. The CDR3 has 15 residues. CDR1 LNHDA and CDR2 SQIVND come from the germline V gene (reference sequence). V dropped 7 bases and J dropped 3; count of bases not matched to a gene: 9. This chain's CDR3 is CASTIAGTGYTEAFF. The CDR3 bases are TGTGCCAGTACCATCGCCGGGACAGGGTACACTGAAGCTTTCTTT. The complete variable domain, with remaining parts taken from reference TRBV19 and TRBJ1-1, reads DGGITQSPKYLFRKEGQNVTLSCEQNLNHDAMYWYRQDPGQGLRLIYYSQIVNDFQKGDIAEGYSVSREKKESFPLTVTSAQKNPTAFYLCASTIAGTGYTEAFFGQGTRLTVV.

This clone was picked up one time. The V and J genes are TRBV7-6 and TRBJ1-5; TRBD1 might be the D (5 bases). V lost 5 bases and J lost 4, with 18 bases in between. The CDR3 consists of 16 residues. Germline V gives CDR1 SGHVS, CDR2 FNYEAQ. CDR3 in DNA: TGTGCCAGCAGCCCTGCTGGGGGGGGAGGGAATCAGCCCCAGCATTTT. Translating it yields CASSPAGGGGNQPQHF.

The chain recombines TRBV7-8 with TRBJ1-1; perhaps TRBD1 as D (5 bases). From germline, CDR1 is SGHVS and CDR2 FQNEAQ. The CDR3 is made up of 15 amino acids. V shed 1 base and J shed 4 bases, with 13 bases lying between them. The CDR3 is CASSLVREGVTEAFF. Written as DNA, the CDR3 is TGTGCCAGCAGCTTAGTCAGGGAAGGGGTCACTGAAGCTTTCTTT.

V and J are TRBV7-8 and TRBJ1-5; D is uncertain. Between the trimmed V and J ends, which lost 5 bases and 4 bases, there was a span of 9 bases. Germline V gene lookup returns CDR1 SGHVS and CDR2 FQNEAQ. CDR3 length equals 13 residues. The CDR3 DNA reads TGTGCCAGCAGCCCGACATGGAATCAGCCCCAGCATTTT. Residues: CASSPTWNQPQHF.

This chain links TRBV9 with TRBJ2-7; 8 nucleotides line up with TRBD2. The CDR3 sequence is 14 residues long. CDR1 and CDR2 (germline): SGDLS, YYNGEE. After removal of 0 bases from V and 5 bases from J, the junction contained 4 bases not matched to a gene. The CDR3 region is CASSVAGGQDEQYF. In nucleotides, the CDR3 is TGTGCCAGCAGCGTAGCGGGGGGGCAGGACGAGCAGTACTTC.

The J gene is TRBJ2-5, the V gene TRBV20-1, with 7 bases fitting TRBD1. CDR1 is DFQATT and CDR2 is SNEGSKA in the germline V gene (reference sequence). CDR3 size: 11 residues. V shed 3 bases and J 5 bases; nucleotides not matched to a gene: 0. CDR3 nucleotide sequence: TGCAGTGCTAGGACAGGGGAGACCCAGTACTTC. It yields the protein CSARTGETQYF.

V is TRBV19 and J is TRBJ1-6; D uncertain. Between the trimmed V and J ends, which lost 6 bases and 7 bases, there was a span of 7 bases. There are 12 residues in the CDR3. From germline, CDR1 is LNHDA and CDR2 SQIVND (reference sequence). The CDR3 loop is CASSTANSPLHF. The CDR3 DNA sequence: TGTGCCAGTAGCACAGCCAATTCACCCCTCCACTTT.

The rearrangement links TRBV6-7 to TRBJ2-2, with a tentative D call TRBD2 (5 bases). TRBV6-7 is filed as an ORF, its function uncertain. V lost 3 bases and J 5 bases, leaving 13 bases between the germline ends. CDR3 length equals 15 residues. CDR3 loop: CASSYRERRTGELFF. The CDR3 region has the DNA TGTGCCAGCAGTTATCGGGAAAGGAGAACCGGGGAGCTGTTTTTT.

This clone was picked up one time. The gene calls are TRBV6-5 and TRBJ1-2; a possible D gene is TRBD1 (5 bases). V was shortened by 6 bases and J by 5 bases, with 13 bases between the two germline ends. There are 13 residues in the CDR3. In germline, CDR1 is MNHEY, CDR2 SVGAGI. CDR3 protein: CASRIPGLYGYTF. In DNA form, the CDR3 reads TGTGCCAGCAGGATACCGGGACTTTATGGCTACACCTTC.

This chain uses TRBV9 with TRBJ2-1, with a weak D call TRBD2 (6 bases). V dropped 4 bases and J dropped 8 bases, with 28 bases sitting between them. Germline assignment: CDR1 SGDLS and CDR2 YYNGEE. CDR3 size: 18 residues. The CDR3 sequence: CASSSPKTGGLNYYEQFF. Here the CDR3 DNA reads TGTGCCAGCAGCTCCCCAAAAACCGGGGGTCTAAATTACTATGAGCAGTTCTTC.

This chain connects TRBV6-1 to TRBJ2-3; 12 nucleotides align to TRBD2. The V gene end was trimmed by 4 bases and the J gene end by 7 bases; junction bases not matched to a gene: 9. Germline-derived CDR1 and CDR2 are MNHNS and SASEGT. The CDR3 is made up of 16 amino acids. The chain's CDR3 is CASSGWTSGEMNTQYF. CDR3 sequence (DNA): TGTGCCAGCAGTGGTTGGACTAGCGGGGAAATGAATACGCAGTATTTT.